A selection of T cell receptor beta chains follows, all from one sample in a study of blood T cell repertoires in COVID-19. Sequenced by immunoSEQ multiplex PCR; TCRdb stores in-frame clones only, minus some. The table records roughly 130,000 clones, 79% of them present only once. The sample comprised peripheral blood. These receptors were taken from a woman between 65 and 79 years old with COVID-19, enrolled during active disease. CDR3s include the opening cysteine and the closing phenylalanine or tryptophan. Fields, in order: J gene, CDR3 length, clone size, V gene, D gene, CDR3 protein, CDR3 DNA. A D gene is named only where the DNA matches it firmly. Clone sizes are given selectively: once, few, many, or a class where the clone is expanded.

TRBJ2-1	13	-	TRBV7-8	TRBD1	CASSLAPDREQFF	TGTGCCAGCAGCTTAGCACCGGACAGGGAGCAGTTCTTC
TRBJ2-5	14	-	TRBV5-4	-	CASSFSPREETQYF	TGTGCCAGCAGCTTTAGCCCGCGCGAAGAGACCCAGTACTTC
TRBJ2-1	15	-	TRBV30	TRBD2	CAWSVLAGGGNEQFF	TGTGCCTGGAGTGTATTAGCGGGGGGCGGGAATGAGCAGTTCTTC
TRBJ1-3	15	-	TRBV3-1/TRBV3-2	TRBD1	CASSPTGVTGNTIYF	TGTGCCAGCAGCCCTACAGGGGTAACTGGAAACACCATATATTTT
TRBJ2-3	13	-	TRBV5-6	-	CASRTRGLDTQYF	TGTGCCAGCAGAACACGGGGGTTGGATACGCAGTATTTT
TRBJ1-2	14	-	TRBV6-5	-	CASGGGPANYGYTF	TGTGCCTCGGGCGGGGGACCTGCTAACTATGGCTACACCTTC
TRBJ2-7	16	-	TRBV30	TRBD2	CAWSVRVGLAGLGQYF	TGTGCCTGGAGTGTGAGGGTAGGGCTAGCGGGCTTAGGGCAGTACTTC
TRBJ1-5	18	-	TRBV19	TRBD1	CASSLRTGGWNSNQPQHF	TGTGCCAGTAGCCTCCGAACAGGGGGCTGGAATAGCAATCAGCCCCAGCATTTT
TRBJ2-7	12	-	TRBV28	-	CASSANLYEQYF	TGTGCCAGCAGTGCCAACTTATACGAGCAGTACTTC
TRBJ1-1	14	-	TRBV30	-	CAWIITGRNTEAFF	TGTGCCTGGATTATTACAGGGAGGAACACTGAAGCTTTCTTT
TRBJ1-5	15	-	TRBV19	-	CASSNPGLRPQPQHF	TGTGCCAGTAGTAATCCGGGTCTAAGGCCTCAGCCCCAGCATTTT
TRBJ1-6	14	-	TRBV25-1	-	CASSAAGYNSPLHF	TGTGCCAGCAGTGCGGCGGGTTATAATTCACCCCTCCACTTT
TRBJ1-1	15	once	TRBV7-2	-	CASSSQQVVGTEAFF	TGTGCCAGCAGCTCACAACAGGTTGTGGGGACTGAAGCTTTCTTT
TRBJ1-2	16	-	TRBV18	-	CASSPLLDRGLGGYTF	TGTGCCAGCTCACCGCTACTGGACCGGGGATTGGGGGGCTACACCTTC
TRBJ1-1	13	-	TRBV10-3	-	CAITTGLTTEAFF	TGTGCCATCACTACAGGGCTTACCACTGAAGCTTTCTTT
TRBJ2-1	13	-	TRBV6-5	-	CASEVRPDSEQFF	TGTGCCAGCGAGGTCCGTCCGGACAGTGAGCAGTTCTTC
TRBJ1-2	15	-	TRBV7-2	-	CASSLRAQGQYGYTF	TGTGCCAGCAGCTTACGGGCACAGGGTCAGTATGGCTACACCTTC
TRBJ1-5	15	few	TRBV2	-	CASSPQGSPNQPQHF	TGTGCCAGCAGTCCCCAGGGTTCCCCTAATCAGCCCCAGCATTTT
TRBJ2-2	16	-	TRBV3-1/TRBV3-2	TRBD2	CASSQGALAGSGELFF	TGTGCCAGCAGCCAAGGAGCCCTAGCGGGGAGCGGGGAGCTGTTTTTT
TRBJ1-2	13	once	TRBV5-4	TRBD1	CASSSTGEDGYTF	TGTGCCAGCAGCTCGACAGGGGAGGATGGCTACACCTTC
TRBJ2-1	14	few	TRBV19	TRBD2	CASSSAGGGYEQFF	TGTGCCAGTAGTTCGGCGGGGGGCGGCTATGAGCAGTTCTTC
TRBJ2-2	14	few	TRBV9	-	CASSGVFGTGELFF	TGTGCCAGCTCAGGGGTGTTCGGCACCGGGGAGCTGTTTTTT
TRBJ1-5	14	few	TRBV19	-	CASKEGRVDQPQHF	TGTGCCAGTAAGGAGGGGAGGGTGGATCAGCCCCAGCATTTT
TRBJ2-7	14	-	TRBV5-5	TRBD1	CASSFGQGSGEQYF	TGTGCCAGCAGCTTCGGACAGGGATCTGGCGAGCAGTACTTC
TRBJ1-6	14	many	TRBV28	TRBD1	CASSLGQPNSPLHF	TGTGCCAGCAGTTTGGGACAGCCAAATTCACCCCTCCACTTT
TRBJ1-1	12	-	TRBV7-2	-	CASSFSDTEAFF	TGTGCCAGCAGCTTCTCAGACACTGAAGCTTTCTTT
TRBJ1-2	19	once	TRBV4-2	-	CASSQESSGSRGVPYGYTF	TGTGCCAGCAGCCAAGAGTCGTCGGGAAGCAGGGGCGTTCCCTATGGCTACACCTTC
TRBJ2-7	15	-	TRBV7-2	TRBD2	CASRQGLAEVYEQYF	TGTGCCAGCAGACAGGGACTAGCGGAGGTCTACGAGCAGTACTTC
TRBJ2-5	15	-	TRBV11-2	TRBD2	CASSLRGLEEETQYF	TGTGCCAGCAGCTTAAGAGGACTAGAAGAGGAGACCCAGTACTTC
TRBJ2-1	14	once	TRBV7-9	-	CASSLTDGHNEQFF	TGTGCCAGCAGCTTAACAGATGGTCACAATGAGCAGTTCTTC
TRBJ1-4	15	-	TRBV6-5	TRBD1	CASSRTGPPEEKLFF	TGTGCCAGCAGCCGGACAGGGCCCCCGGAGGAAAAACTGTTTTTT
TRBJ1-2	13	few	TRBV12-3/TRBV12-4	-	CASSFQGDYGYTF	TGTGCCAGCAGTTTTCAAGGAGACTATGGCTACACCTTC
TRBJ2-2	15	-	TRBV2	-	CASRLYRTNTGELFF	TGTGCCAGCCGCTTATACAGAACGAACACCGGGGAGCTGTTTTTT
TRBJ1-1	12	few	TRBV12-3/TRBV12-4	-	CASSSETVEAFF	TGTGCCAGCAGTTCAGAGACAGTTGAAGCTTTCTTT
TRBJ1-4	15	few	TRBV4-3	-	CASSQDYSSNEKLFF	TGCGCCAGCAGCCAAGACTACTCCTCTAATGAAAAACTGTTTTTT
TRBJ1-1	13	-	TRBV12-3/TRBV12-4	-	CASSLMRVGRAFF	TGTGCCAGCAGTTTAATGCGGGTTGGGCGAGCTTTCTTT
TRBJ2-7	14	-	TRBV19	-	CASSSGWMGYEQYF	TGTGCCAGTAGTTCAGGGTGGATGGGCTACGAGCAGTACTTC
TRBJ2-1	14	-	TRBV19	TRBD1	CATSTGGRVNEQFF	TGTGCCACCTCCACAGGGGGTAGAGTCAATGAGCAGTTCTTC
TRBJ1-2	14	-	TRBV6-1	-	CASSELGGDYGYTF	TGTGCCAGCAGTGAACTGGGGGGAGACTATGGCTACACCTTC
TRBJ1-2	16	few	TRBV6-5	TRBD1	CASSFNTDRVGYGYTF	TGTGCCAGCAGTTTCAATACAGACAGGGTTGGCTATGGCTACACCTTC
TRBJ1-5	16	-	TRBV4-2	-	CASSQGAGRSNQPQHF	TGTGCCAGCAGCCAAGGAGCAGGGCGGAGCAATCAGCCCCAGCATTTT
TRBJ2-5	14	-	TRBV3-1/TRBV3-2	-	CATTILEEPETQYF	TGTGCCACCACTATCCTGGAGGAGCCAGAGACCCAGTACTTC
TRBJ2-7	12	-	TRBV30	-	CAWSGRSYEQYF	TGTGCCTGGTCTGGGAGGTCCTACGAGCAGTACTTC
TRBJ1-2	11	-	TRBV6-2/TRBV6-3	-	CASSLNYGYTF	TGTGCCAGCAGTCTAAACTATGGCTACACCTTC
TRBJ2-1	13	once	TRBV14	-	CASSNLQGVEQFF	TGTGCCAGCAGTAATTTACAGGGTGTGGAGCAGTTCTTC
TRBJ2-6	18	-	TRBV11-2	-	CASSPHFGHNSGANVLTF	TGTGCCAGCAGCCCGCATTTTGGGCACAACTCTGGGGCCAACGTCCTGACTTTC
TRBJ1-1	12	-	TRBV7-6	-	CASSFGNTEAFF	TGTGCCAGCAGCTTCGGGAACACTGAAGCTTTCTTT
TRBJ2-1	15	-	TRBV29-1	-	CSVRAGGSSYNEQFF	TGCAGCGTTCGGGCGGGTGGTTCCTCCTACAATGAGCAGTTCTTC
TRBJ1-3	16	-	TRBV29-1	TRBD1	CSVAVGQGAAGNTIYF	TGCAGCGTTGCAGTAGGCCAGGGGGCGGCCGGAAACACCATATATTTT
TRBJ1-2	15	-	TRBV7-9	-	CASSPYGVEDYGYTF	TGTGCCAGCAGCCCTTACGGGGTTGAAGACTATGGCTACACCTTC
TRBJ1-4	15	-	TRBV30	-	CAWAGRQAGNEKLFF	TGTGCCTGGGCGGGCAGACAGGCGGGTAATGAAAAACTGTTTTTT